This TCR beta chain was documented in a study of blood T cell repertoires in COVID-19. Background on the study: The study drew acute and convalescent COVID-19 samples from the United States, Italy and Spain.

Profiling relied on immunoSEQ multiplex PCR, and the TCRdb table lists in-frame clones only, not all of them. The table lists 44,000 or so clones, less than 70% of them singletons. V was clipped by 3 bases and J by 6 bases; unmatched bases: 14. Per germline, CDR1 SGHRS and CDR2 YFSETQ. CDR3 size: 17 residues. The rearrangement joins TRBV5-1 to TRBJ2-2; TRBD2 agrees at 7 bases. Sample: peripheral blood. This TCR was sampled from a man older than 75 with acute or convalescent COVID-19. This CDR3 reads CASSYASGEVFAGELFF. CDR3 nucleotides: TGCGCCAGCAGCTACGCTAGCGGAGAGGTTTTTGCCGGGGAGCTGTTTTTT.